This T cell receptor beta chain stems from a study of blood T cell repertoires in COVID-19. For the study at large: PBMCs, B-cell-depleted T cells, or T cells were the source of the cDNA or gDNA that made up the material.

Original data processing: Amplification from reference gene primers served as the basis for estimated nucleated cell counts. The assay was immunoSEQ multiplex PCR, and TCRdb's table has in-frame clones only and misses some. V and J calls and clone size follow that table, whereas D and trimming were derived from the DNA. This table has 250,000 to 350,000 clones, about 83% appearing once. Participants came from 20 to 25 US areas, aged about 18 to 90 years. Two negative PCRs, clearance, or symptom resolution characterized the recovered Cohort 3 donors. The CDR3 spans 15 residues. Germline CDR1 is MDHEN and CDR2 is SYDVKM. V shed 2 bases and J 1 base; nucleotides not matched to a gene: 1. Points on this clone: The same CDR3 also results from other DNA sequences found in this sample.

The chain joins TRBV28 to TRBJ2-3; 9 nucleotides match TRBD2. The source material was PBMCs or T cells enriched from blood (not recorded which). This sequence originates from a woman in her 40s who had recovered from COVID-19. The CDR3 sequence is CASSLAGGGTDTQYF. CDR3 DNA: TGTGCCAGCAGTTTAGCGGGAGGGGGCACAGATACGCAGTATTTT.